Listed below are T cell receptor beta chains from one sample, sequenced in a study of siplizumab effects on memory and regulatory T cells. The protocol was immunoSEQ multiplex PCR, while the TCRdb copy is restricted to in-frame clones and leaves out a portion. The sample contains 100,000 or so clones, nearly 95% of which appear only once. The source material was non-Treg CD4+ T cells sorted from blood. These receptors came from a human donor in good health. CDR3s include the opening cysteine and the closing phenylalanine or tryptophan. Each record gives: V gene, clone size, D gene, J gene, CDR3 DNA, CDR3 protein. D genes are given only for firm matches. Clone size appears in some rows only: once, few, many, or a class for an expanded clone.

v_gene: TRBV7-7
abundance: NA
d_gene: NA
j_gene: TRBJ2-5
CDR3nt: TGTGCTAGCAGCTTAGATCACAGGGAGGAAGAGACCCAGTACTTC
CDR3aa: CASSLDHREEETQYF

v_gene: TRBV30
abundance: NA
d_gene: TRBD1
j_gene: TRBJ1-2
CDR3nt: TGTGCCTGGAGTAGGGCAGGACAGGGGGTCTATGGCTACACCTTC
CDR3aa: CAWSRAGQGVYGYTF

v_gene: TRBV7-2
abundance: NA
d_gene: TRBD1
j_gene: TRBJ1-1
CDR3nt: TGTGCCAGCAGCTACGACAGGGGTGGTAGCACTGAAGCTTTCTTT
CDR3aa: CASSYDRGGSTEAFF

v_gene: TRBV19
abundance: NA
d_gene: NA
j_gene: TRBJ2-1
CDR3nt: TGTGCCAGTGCCCGATCGTCGTTAAGCTCCTACAATGAGCAGTTCTTC
CDR3aa: CASARSSLSSYNEQFF

v_gene: TRBV5-1
abundance: NA
d_gene: TRBD1
j_gene: TRBJ1-4
CDR3nt: TGCGCCAGCAGCGGGACAGGGGGGAATGAAAAACTGTTTTTT
CDR3aa: CASSGTGGNEKLFF

v_gene: TRBV12-5
abundance: NA
d_gene: TRBD1
j_gene: TRBJ2-2
CDR3nt: TGTGCTAGTGGTTCCCCGACAGGGGCCGGGGAGCTGTTTTTT
CDR3aa: CASGSPTGAGELFF

v_gene: TRBV2
abundance: NA
d_gene: NA
j_gene: TRBJ2-7
CDR3nt: TGTGCCAGCAGCCCCTATCGGTCGGGAGACGAGCAGTACTTC
CDR3aa: CASSPYRSGDEQYF

v_gene: TRBV4-1
abundance: NA
d_gene: NA
j_gene: TRBJ1-3
CDR3nt: TGCGCCAGCAGCCAGGGACAAAACACCATATATTTT
CDR3aa: CASSQGQNTIYF

v_gene: TRBV6-6
abundance: NA
d_gene: TRBD1
j_gene: TRBJ1-5
CDR3nt: TGTGCCAGCAGCCCGGGGACAGAACATCAGCCCCAGCATTTT
CDR3aa: CASSPGTEHQPQHF

v_gene: TRBV19
abundance: few
d_gene: NA
j_gene: TRBJ2-7
CDR3nt: TGTGCCAGTAGTATCCAGGCCTCGAACCTCGAGCAGTACTTC
CDR3aa: CASSIQASNLEQYF

v_gene: TRBV29-1
abundance: NA
d_gene: NA
j_gene: TRBJ2-7
CDR3nt: TGCAGCGTTCGGGCAACGACGCTAGGCGAGCAGTACTTC
CDR3aa: CSVRATTLGEQYF

v_gene: TRBV18
abundance: NA
d_gene: NA
j_gene: TRBJ2-5
CDR3nt: TGTGCCAGCTCCCTCCGCGAGACCCAGTACTTC
CDR3aa: CASSLRETQYF

v_gene: TRBV11-3
abundance: NA
d_gene: NA
j_gene: TRBJ2-6
CDR3nt: TGTGCCAGCAGCTTGGCCTCTGGGGCCAACGTCCTGACTTTC
CDR3aa: CASSLASGANVLTF

v_gene: TRBV7-2
abundance: NA
d_gene: NA
j_gene: TRBJ2-2
CDR3nt: TGTGCCAGCAGCTGGAGCCGGGCTAGCGCGAACACCGGGGAGCTGTTTTTT
CDR3aa: CASSWSRASANTGELFF

v_gene: TRBV9
abundance: NA
d_gene: NA
j_gene: TRBJ1-5
CDR3nt: TGTGCCAGCAGCGTAGCTACGGGGAGTAGCAATCAGCCCCAGCATTTT
CDR3aa: CASSVATGSSNQPQHF

v_gene: TRBV2
abundance: once
d_gene: NA
j_gene: TRBJ2-5
CDR3nt: TGTGCCAGCATCGGGAACGTAGGAGAGACCCAGTACTTC
CDR3aa: CASIGNVGETQYF

v_gene: TRBV28
abundance: few
d_gene: NA
j_gene: TRBJ1-2
CDR3nt: TGTGCCAGCAGTCCCCTCCAGGGGCGGTATGGCTACACCTTC
CDR3aa: CASSPLQGRYGYTF

v_gene: TRBV18
abundance: NA
d_gene: TRBD2
j_gene: TRBJ2-3
CDR3nt: TGTGCCAGCTCACCCTCCAGCGGGAGGAGGGCAGATACGCAGTATTTT
CDR3aa: CASSPSSGRRADTQYF

v_gene: TRBV2
abundance: NA
d_gene: NA
j_gene: TRBJ2-3
CDR3nt: TGTGCCAGCGGATGGGAAGAGAGGCAGTATTTT
CDR3aa: CASGWEERQYF

v_gene: TRBV18
abundance: NA
d_gene: TRBD2
j_gene: TRBJ2-1
CDR3nt: TGTGCCAGCTCACCACCCATAGCGGGGGGCTGGAATGAGCAGTTCTTC
CDR3aa: CASSPPIAGGWNEQFF

v_gene: TRBV30
abundance: NA
d_gene: NA
j_gene: TRBJ2-5
CDR3nt: TGTGCCTGGAGTGTCTTTCTCGGGGGCGGGGAGACCCAGTACTTC
CDR3aa: CAWSVFLGGGETQYF

v_gene: TRBV2
abundance: NA
d_gene: NA
j_gene: TRBJ2-7
CDR3nt: TGTGCCAGCAGTGAAGAGGGTGCCAGGTCCTATGAGCAGTACTTC
CDR3aa: CASSEEGARSYEQYF

v_gene: TRBV7-2
abundance: NA
d_gene: TRBD2
j_gene: TRBJ2-1
CDR3nt: TGTGCCAGCAGGGCGACTAGCGGGAGGGCCTTCTTC
CDR3aa: CASRATSGRAFF

v_gene: TRBV4-3
abundance: NA
d_gene: TRBD1
j_gene: TRBJ2-1
CDR3nt: TGCGCCAGCAGCCACCACCCGGGACAGGACCCGGTGGGTGAGCAGTTCTTC
CDR3aa: CASSHHPGQDPVGEQFF

v_gene: TRBV29-1
abundance: NA
d_gene: TRBD2
j_gene: TRBJ2-2
CDR3nt: TGCAGCGTTGACCCCGGGACTAGCGGGACAGCCACCGGGGAGCTGTTTTTT
CDR3aa: CSVDPGTSGTATGELFF

v_gene: TRBV9
abundance: NA
d_gene: NA
j_gene: TRBJ2-6
CDR3nt: TGTGCCAGCAGCGTTGACCTCCGGGCCAACGTCCTGACTTTC
CDR3aa: CASSVDLRANVLTF

v_gene: TRBV12-5
abundance: NA
d_gene: NA
j_gene: TRBJ2-1
CDR3nt: TGTGCTAGTGGTTTGGGGTCCTCCTACAATGAGCAGTTCTTC
CDR3aa: CASGLGSSYNEQFF

v_gene: TRBV7-2
abundance: NA
d_gene: TRBD2
j_gene: TRBJ2-7
CDR3nt: TGTGCCAGCAGCTTGCGAGGCGGGGGAGTTTCCTACGAGCAGTACTTC
CDR3aa: CASSLRGGGVSYEQYF

v_gene: TRBV9
abundance: NA
d_gene: NA
j_gene: TRBJ2-7
CDR3nt: TGTGCCAGCAGCACCCGGGCAGGCGCCTCCTACGAGCAGTACTTC
CDR3aa: CASSTRAGASYEQYF

v_gene: TRBV14
abundance: NA
d_gene: NA
j_gene: TRBJ1-1
CDR3nt: TGTGCCAGCAGCCAAGGGACACACAACACTGAAGCTTTCTTT
CDR3aa: CASSQGTHNTEAFF

v_gene: TRBV9
abundance: NA
d_gene: NA
j_gene: TRBJ2-1
CDR3nt: TGTGCCAGCAGCGTAGGGATCTACAATGAGCAGTTCTTC
CDR3aa: CASSVGIYNEQFF

v_gene: TRBV5-4
abundance: NA
d_gene: TRBD2
j_gene: TRBJ2-7
CDR3nt: TGTGCCAGCAGCTTGACTAGCGGGAGGGCCTACGAGCAGTACTTC
CDR3aa: CASSLTSGRAYEQYF

v_gene: TRBV7-3
abundance: NA
d_gene: TRBD1
j_gene: TRBJ2-1
CDR3nt: TGTGCCAGCAGCTTAGGACAGGGCAAATACAATGAGCAGTTCTTC
CDR3aa: CASSLGQGKYNEQFF